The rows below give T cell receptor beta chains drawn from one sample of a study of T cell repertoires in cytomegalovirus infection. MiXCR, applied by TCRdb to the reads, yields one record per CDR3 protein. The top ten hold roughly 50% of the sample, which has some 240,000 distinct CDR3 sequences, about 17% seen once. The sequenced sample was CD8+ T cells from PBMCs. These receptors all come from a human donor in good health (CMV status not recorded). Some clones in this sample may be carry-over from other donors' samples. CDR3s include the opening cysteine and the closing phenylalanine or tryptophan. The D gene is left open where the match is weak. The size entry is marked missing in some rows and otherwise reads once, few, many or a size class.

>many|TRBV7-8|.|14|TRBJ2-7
CASSFDRPGDEQYF
TGTGCCAGCAGCTTCGACAGGCCCGGGGACGAGCAGTACTTC
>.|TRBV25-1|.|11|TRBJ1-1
CASGEAAEAFF
TGTGCCAGCGGGGAGGCGGCCGAAGCTTTCTTT
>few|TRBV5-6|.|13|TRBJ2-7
CAPTGTYLWEQYF
TGTGCCCCTACCGGGACCTACCTTTGGGAGCAGTACTTC
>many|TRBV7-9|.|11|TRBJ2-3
CASKFTDTQYF
TGTGCCAGCAAATTCACAGATACGCAGTATTTT
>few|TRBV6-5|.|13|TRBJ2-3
CASTDSRGDTQYF
TGTGCCAGCACCGATAGTCGAGGAGATACGCAGTATTTT
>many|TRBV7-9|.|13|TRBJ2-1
CASSSSLGNEQFF
TGTGCCAGCAGCTCCTCCCTTGGGAATGAGCAGTTCTTC
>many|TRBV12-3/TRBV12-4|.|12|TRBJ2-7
CASAQGLYEQYF
TGTGCCAGCGCCCAGGGGCTGTACGAGCAGTACTTC
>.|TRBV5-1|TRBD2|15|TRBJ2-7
CASSVGLAGSYEQYF
TGCGCCAGCAGCGTAGGACTAGCGGGGAGCTACGAGCAGTACTTC
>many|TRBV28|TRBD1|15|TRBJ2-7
CASSFSGQGANEQYF
TGTGCCAGCAGTTTCTCCGGACAGGGGGCAAACGAGCAGTACTTC
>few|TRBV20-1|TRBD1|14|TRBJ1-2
CSAGGDPTGFLYTF
TGCAGTGCTGGGGGGGATCCGACAGGGTTCCTTTACACCTTC
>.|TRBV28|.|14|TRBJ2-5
CASRWGPGRETQYF
TGTGCCAGCAGGTGGGGGCCTGGCCGAGAGACCCAGTACTTC
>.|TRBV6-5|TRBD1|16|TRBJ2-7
CASRTFRDRGPYEQYF
TGTGCCAGCAGAACTTTCCGGGACAGGGGACCCTACGAGCAGTACTTC
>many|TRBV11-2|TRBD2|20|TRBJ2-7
CASSKIGRLAGELSSYEQYF
TGTGCCAGCAGCAAAATAGGAAGACTAGCGGGGGAACTGAGCTCCTACGAGCAGTACTTC
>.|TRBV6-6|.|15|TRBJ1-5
CASSPDAYSNQPQHF
TGTGCCAGCAGTCCGGACGCGTATAGCAATCAGCCCCAGCATTTT
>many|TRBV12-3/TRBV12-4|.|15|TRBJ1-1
CASSPGGHMNTEAFF
TGTGCCAGCAGCCCGGGAGGCCACATGAACACTGAAGCTTTCTTT
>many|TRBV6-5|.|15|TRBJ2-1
CASSRSQGRRNEQFF
TGTGCCAGCAGTCGCTCACAGGGTAGGAGAAATGAGCAGTTCTTC
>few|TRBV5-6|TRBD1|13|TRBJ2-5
CASSGQVQETQYF
TGTGCCAGCAGCGGACAGGTACAAGAGACCCAGTACTTC
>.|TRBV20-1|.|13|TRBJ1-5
CSAADLTGQPQHF
TGCAGTGCCGCCGACCTTACGGGCCAGCCCCAGCATTTT
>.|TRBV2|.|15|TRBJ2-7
CASSEGYLDSYEQYF
TGTGCCAGCAGTGAAGGCTATTTGGACAGCTACGAGCAGTACTTC
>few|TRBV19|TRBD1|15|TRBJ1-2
CASSIETGQNYGYTF
TGTGCCAGTAGTATAGAGACGGGACAGAACTATGGCTACACCTTC
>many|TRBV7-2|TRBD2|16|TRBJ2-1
CASSLELAGAYNEQFF
TGTGCCAGCAGCTTGGAACTAGCGGGTGCCTACAATGAGCAGTTCTTC
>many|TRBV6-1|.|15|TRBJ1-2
CASSGPGQTNYGYTF
TGTGCCAGCAGTGGGCCGGGACAAACTAACTATGGCTACACCTTC
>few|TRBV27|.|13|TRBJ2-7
CASSFQQTYEQYF
TGTGCCAGCAGTTTTCAACAGACCTACGAGCAGTACTTC
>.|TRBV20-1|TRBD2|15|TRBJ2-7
CSAPDVSGGAGEQYF
TGCAGTGCCCCCGACGTGAGCGGGGGGGCCGGCGAGCAGTACTTC
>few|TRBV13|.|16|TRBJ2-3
CASSLIALQPTDTQYF
TGTGCCAGCAGCCTCATAGCGCTCCAACCCACAGATACGCAGTATTTT
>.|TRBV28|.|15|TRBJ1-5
CASSPGAYGNQPQHF
TGTGCCAGCAGCCCCGGGGCATACGGGAATCAGCCCCAGCATTTT
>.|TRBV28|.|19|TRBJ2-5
CASSLLGGGPGGPQETQYF
TGTGCCAGCAGTTTATTGGGGGGGGGGCCTGGGGGACCCCAAGAGACCCAGTACTTC
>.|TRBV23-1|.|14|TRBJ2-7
CASSLRRGLYEQYF
TGCGCCAGCAGTCTGCGGCGGGGGCTCTACGAGCAGTACTTC
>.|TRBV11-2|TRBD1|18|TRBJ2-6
CASSWLGTGGSGANVLTF
TGTGCCAGCAGCTGGCTTGGGACAGGGGGCTCTGGGGCCAACGTCCTGACTTTC
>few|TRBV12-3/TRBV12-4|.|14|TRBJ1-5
CASTTGGYNQPQHF
TGTGCCAGCACCACCGGGGGATACAATCAGCCCCAGCATTTT
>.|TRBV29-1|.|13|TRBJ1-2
CSASHGAGYGYTF
TGCAGCGCCTCTCACGGTGCGGGCTATGGCTACACCTTC